The following is a T cell receptor (beta chain) sequence with its context. V was clipped by 3 bases and J by 1 base, with 11 bases between them. CDR1 is SGHAT and CDR2 is FQNNGV in the germline V gene. The CDR3 has 15 residues. The study drew participants aged roughly 18 to 95 years from some 24 US areas. No more than 2 weeks before study entry, exposed participants had met a case of COVID-19. These data come from a study of blood T cell repertoires in COVID-19. The repertoire was sequenced with immunoSEQ multiplex PCR; TCRdb's copy has only in-frame clones and lacks some. Among approximately 270,000 clones listed, less than 95% were seen once.

Sequenced sample: PBMCs or T cells enriched from blood (not recorded which). The origin of this receptor is a man aged 40-55 years who had been exposed to COVID-19. The J gene is TRBJ2-3, the V gene TRBV11-2; D is possibly TRBD2 (5 bases). CDR3 protein: CASSFLLVGTDTQYF. Here the CDR3 DNA reads TGTGCCAGCAGCTTTTTACTAGTTGGCACAGATACGCAGTATTTT.